The present T cell receptor (beta chain) was sequenced within a study of blood T cell repertoires in COVID-19. Study-level information: The United States, Italy and Spain were the sources of the acute and convalescent COVID-19 samples. In each case, the material was cDNA or gDNA derived from T cells, B-cell-depleted T cells, or PBMCs.

Trimming removed 1 base from V and 1 base from J, with 7 bases in between. The V gene's germline CDR1 is SGHAT and CDR2 FQNNGV. CDR3 length equals 14 residues. In the authors' workflow: It was from reference gene primer amplification that nucleated cell counts were estimated. Sequencing was performed with immunoSEQ multiplex PCR; in TCRdb, only in-frame clones are kept and a portion is missing. That table is the source of V, J and clone size, and D and trimming were worked out from the DNA. The sample lists 200,000 to 300,000 clones; roughly 80% were seen once. Sequencing was performed on peripheral blood. This chain uses TRBV11-2 with TRBJ1-1, with D possibly matching TRBD1 (5 bases). This clonotype originated in an older woman with active or convalescent COVID-19. As DNA, the CDR3 is TGTGCCAGCAGCTTAGGGACATCGAACACTGAAGCTTTCTTT. Translation gives CASSLGTSNTEAFF.